Listed below are T cell receptor beta chains from one sample, sequenced in a study of blood T cell repertoires in COVID-19. Clones were read by immunoSEQ multiplex PCR, and TCRdb kept only the in-frame ones, dropping some. The sample holds roughly 260,000 clones; about 90% are singletons and the top ten take 3% to 4.5%. Sequencing was carried out using peripheral blood. The receptors stem from a woman aged 35 to 49 with acute or convalescent COVID-19. Each CDR3 is given with its conserved first and last residue. D genes are given only for firm matches. Expanded clones are given a class, and other clones once, few, many or no size at all.

CDR3 protein: CASSVWGANYGYTF
CDR3 DNA: TGTGCCAGCAGCGTTTGGGGGGCTAACTATGGCTACACCTTC
V gene: TRBV9
D gene: -
clone size: -
J gene: TRBJ1-2

CDR3 protein: CASSLGPTNYGYTF
CDR3 DNA: TGTGCCAGCAGCTTGGGTCCAACTAACTATGGCTACACCTTC
V gene: TRBV5-6
D gene: -
clone size: few
J gene: TRBJ1-2

CDR3 protein: CASSLDSGFTGAQGYTF
CDR3 DNA: TGCGCCAGCAGCTTGGATTCGGGGTTCACAGGGGCTCAGGGCTACACCTTC
V gene: TRBV5-1
D gene: TRBD1
clone size: -
J gene: TRBJ1-2

CDR3 protein: CAISEGAVNTEAFF
CDR3 DNA: TGTGCCATCAGTGAAGGAGCTGTGAACACTGAAGCTTTCTTT
V gene: TRBV10-3
D gene: -
clone size: -
J gene: TRBJ1-1

CDR3 protein: CASSLDGGANTIYF
CDR3 DNA: TGCGCCAGCAGCTTGGACGGAGGAGCGAACACCATATATTTT
V gene: TRBV5-1
D gene: -
clone size: -
J gene: TRBJ1-3

CDR3 protein: CASSLWTALSGNTIYF
CDR3 DNA: TGCGCCAGCAGCTTGTGGACAGCCCTCTCTGGAAACACCATATATTTT
V gene: TRBV5-1
D gene: -
clone size: -
J gene: TRBJ1-3

CDR3 protein: CASGSGGSYSPLHF
CDR3 DNA: TGTGCTAGTGGCTCTGGGGGCTCATATTCACCCCTCCACTTT
V gene: TRBV12-5
D gene: -
clone size: few
J gene: TRBJ1-6

CDR3 protein: CASSYLGQGRVTEAFF
CDR3 DNA: TGTGCCAGCAGCTATCTAGGGCAGGGGCGCGTCACTGAAGCTTTCTTT
V gene: TRBV3-1/TRBV3-2
D gene: -
clone size: -
J gene: TRBJ1-1

CDR3 protein: CASGATGAPGNTIYF
CDR3 DNA: TGTGCTAGTGGTGCTACAGGGGCCCCTGGAAACACCATATATTTT
V gene: TRBV12-5
D gene: TRBD1
clone size: once
J gene: TRBJ1-3

CDR3 protein: CASTGDGREKLFF
CDR3 DNA: TGTGCCAGCACGGGGGACGGCCGTGAAAAACTGTTTTTT
V gene: TRBV3-1/TRBV3-2
D gene: -
clone size: -
J gene: TRBJ1-4

CDR3 protein: CAISDLTGTNSEAFF
CDR3 DNA: TGTGCCATCAGTGACCTGACAGGGACGAATTCTGAAGCTTTCTTT
V gene: TRBV10-3
D gene: TRBD1
clone size: -
J gene: TRBJ1-1

CDR3 protein: CASSEGDRLHTEAFF
CDR3 DNA: TGCGCCAGCAGTGAAGGGGACAGACTTCACACTGAAGCTTTCTTT
V gene: TRBV10-2
D gene: TRBD1
clone size: -
J gene: TRBJ1-1

CDR3 protein: CASSAPGTGELFF
CDR3 DNA: TGCGCCAGCAGCGCCCCGGGCACCGGGGAGCTGTTTTTT
V gene: TRBV5-1
D gene: -
clone size: -
J gene: TRBJ2-2

CDR3 protein: CASRTWTGLAGGANIF
CDR3 DNA: TGTGCCAGCAGGACTTGGACTGGTTTAGCGGGGGGCGCTAATATCTTC
V gene: TRBV2
D gene: TRBD2
clone size: -
J gene: TRBJ2-4

CDR3 protein: CASTRDSQIEPQHF
CDR3 DNA: TGTGCCAGCACCAGGGACAGTCAAATAGAGCCCCAGCATTTT
V gene: TRBV6-6
D gene: TRBD1
clone size: -
J gene: TRBJ1-5

CDR3 protein: CASSATGANTEAFF
CDR3 DNA: TGTGCCAGCAGTGCGACAGGGGCGAACACTGAAGCTTTCTTT
V gene: TRBV3-1/TRBV3-2
D gene: TRBD1
clone size: -
J gene: TRBJ1-1

CDR3 protein: CASSQFGGQGGWKGTEAFF
CDR3 DNA: TGCGCCAGCAGCCAATTCGGCGGACAGGGCGGTTGGAAGGGCACTGAAGCTTTCTTT
V gene: TRBV4-1
D gene: TRBD1
clone size: -
J gene: TRBJ1-1

CDR3 protein: CASSILGGGHLQETQYF
CDR3 DNA: TGCGCCAGCAGCATCCTCGGCGGGGGGCACCTACAAGAGACCCAGTACTTC
V gene: TRBV5-1
D gene: TRBD2
clone size: -
J gene: TRBJ2-5

CDR3 protein: CASSARPTIALGAGELFF
CDR3 DNA: TGTGCCAGCAGCGCGAGACCAACCATCGCACTAGGAGCCGGGGAGCTGTTTTTT
V gene: TRBV11-2
D gene: -
clone size: -
J gene: TRBJ2-2

CDR3 protein: CASRGLGRSNNGNTIYF
CDR3 DNA: TGTGCCAGCAGGGGACTGGGCCGGTCTAACAATGGAAACACCATATATTTT
V gene: TRBV21-1
D gene: -
clone size: -
J gene: TRBJ1-3

CDR3 protein: CASSLAGTDEAFF
CDR3 DNA: TGCGCCAGCAGCTTGGCGGGGACTGATGAAGCTTTCTTT
V gene: TRBV5-1
D gene: -
clone size: -
J gene: TRBJ1-1

CDR3 protein: CASSLQGASNYGYTF
CDR3 DNA: TGTGCCAGCAGCCTACAGGGAGCCTCTAACTATGGCTACACCTTC
V gene: TRBV9
D gene: -
clone size: -
J gene: TRBJ1-2

CDR3 protein: CASSENLTGELFF
CDR3 DNA: TGTGCCAGCAGTGAAAACCTAACCGGGGAGCTGTTTTTT
V gene: TRBV6-1
D gene: -
clone size: -
J gene: TRBJ2-2

CDR3 protein: CASTRVYGAAGATSGANVLTF
CDR3 DNA: TGTGCCAGCACGCGAGTATATGGTGCTGCAGGCGCCACCTCTGGGGCCAACGTCCTGACTTTC
V gene: TRBV3-1/TRBV3-2
D gene: -
clone size: -
J gene: TRBJ2-6

CDR3 protein: CASRLDRGGTEAFF
CDR3 DNA: TGTGCCAGCAGGTTAGACAGGGGTGGAACTGAAGCTTTCTTT
V gene: TRBV6-6
D gene: TRBD1
clone size: -
J gene: TRBJ1-1

CDR3 protein: CASSLSRTGAGNTIYF
CDR3 DNA: TGTGCCAGCAGCCTGTCCCGGACAGGGGCTGGAAACACCATATATTTT
V gene: TRBV3-1/TRBV3-2
D gene: TRBD1
clone size: -
J gene: TRBJ1-3

CDR3 protein: CATSRTVKNTEAFF
CDR3 DNA: TGTGCCACCAGCAGGACAGTGAAAAACACTGAAGCTTTCTTT
V gene: TRBV15
D gene: -
clone size: -
J gene: TRBJ1-1

CDR3 protein: CASSQELSTQYF
CDR3 DNA: TGTGCCAGCAGCCAAGAGCTGAGTACCCAGTACTTC
V gene: TRBV3-1/TRBV3-2
D gene: -
clone size: -
J gene: TRBJ2-5

CDR3 protein: CASSPNSNTEAFF
CDR3 DNA: TGCGCCAGCAGCCCTAATTCGAACACTGAAGCTTTCTTT
V gene: TRBV5-1
D gene: -
clone size: -
J gene: TRBJ1-1

CDR3 protein: CASSEWADSNQPQHF
CDR3 DNA: TGTGCCAGCAGTGAATGGGCAGATAGCAATCAGCCCCAGCATTTT
V gene: TRBV6-1
D gene: -
clone size: -
J gene: TRBJ1-5

CDR3 protein: CASSSMTGSSGANVLTF
CDR3 DNA: TGTGCCAGCAGCTCAATGACAGGTTCCTCTGGGGCCAACGTCCTGACTTTC
V gene: TRBV7-8
D gene: -
clone size: -
J gene: TRBJ2-6

CDR3 protein: CASSPTVGGELFF
CDR3 DNA: TGTGCCAGCTCACCAACAGTCGGCGGGGAGCTGTTTTTT
V gene: TRBV18
D gene: -
clone size: once
J gene: TRBJ2-2

CDR3 protein: CASSTGTGLNQPQHF
CDR3 DNA: TGTGCCAGCAGCACGGGGACAGGGCTCAATCAGCCCCAGCATTTT
V gene: TRBV7-9
D gene: TRBD1
clone size: -
J gene: TRBJ1-5

CDR3 protein: CSVEDLADRYTDTQYF
CDR3 DNA: TGCAGCGTTGAAGATCTTGCGGACAGGTACACAGATACGCAGTATTTT
V gene: TRBV29-1
D gene: TRBD1
clone size: once
J gene: TRBJ2-3

CDR3 protein: CASRSERTGGTGELFF
CDR3 DNA: TGTGCCAGCCGCTCGGAAAGGACAGGGGGCACCGGGGAGCTGTTTTTT
V gene: TRBV19
D gene: TRBD1
clone size: -
J gene: TRBJ2-2

CDR3 protein: CASSLQGADSPLHF
CDR3 DNA: TGCGCCAGCAGCTTGCAGGGGGCAGATTCACCCCTCCACTTT
V gene: TRBV5-1
D gene: TRBD1
clone size: -
J gene: TRBJ1-6

CDR3 protein: CASSVGTGRNTDTQYF
CDR3 DNA: TGTGCCAGCAGTGTGGGGACAGGGAGAAACACAGATACGCAGTATTTT
V gene: TRBV2
D gene: TRBD1
clone size: -
J gene: TRBJ2-3